This T cell receptor (beta chain) was identified in a study of T cells in localized non-small cell lung cancer. Assay used: immunoSEQ multiplex PCR; TCRdb lists only in-frame clones, some missing. The profile shows approximately 45,000 clones, roughly 86% of them singletons. The CDR3 consists of 15 residues. The germline V gene has CDR1 SGDLS and CDR2 YYNGEE. The V and J ends lost 0 bases and 2 bases, in that order; junction bases with no gene match: 4. Sequencing was performed on PBMCs, taken before any cancer treatment. The V call is TRBV9, the J call TRBJ2-7; TRBD1 aligns across 8 bases. The receptor was isolated from a man aged 40 to 70 with stage II lung adenocarcinoma. The CDR3 protein is CASSVGPGGAYEQYF. CDR3 DNA sequence: TGTGCCAGCAGCGTAGGTCCAGGGGGCGCCTACGAGCAGTACTTC.